This T cell receptor beta chain was observed in a study of T cells in Graves' hyperthyroidism and ophthalmopathy. Study-level findings and limits: Most clonotypes expanded in the thyroid (above 0.001) were also present in blood. Median prediction lead before ophthalmopathy onset was around seven months with the model.

Researchers amplified the TCR beta CDR3 regions from RNA transcripts. Carried out on the TCR CDR3, a first-round RT-PCR used the HTBI primer set. TCRdb passed the multiplex PCR reads through MiXCR, listing each CDR3 protein once. The sample holds around 500,000 distinct CDR3 sequences; approximately 15% are singletons and the top ten take around 17%. CDR3 size: 13 residues. CDR1 and CDR2 (germline): SGDLS, YYNGEE. V was clipped by 0 bases and J by 6 bases, with 10 bases between them. This clonotype occurred many times. Its antigen is still unknown. The authors deemed Graves' hyperthyroidism stable absent ophthalmopathy progression within 18 months. In patients aged 18 to 65, hyperthyroidism was newly diagnosed, with duration under 2 months.

The sequence was collected from a woman between 18 and 29 years old with Graves' hyperthyroidism. The genes are TRBV9 and TRBJ2-7; D is possibly TRBD1 (5 bases). Sequencing was done on a sample of blood. CDR3 bases: TGTGCCAGCAGCGTAGGTGTTGACAGCGAGCAGTACGTC. It yields the protein CASSVGVDSEQYV.